These 32 T cell receptor beta chains came from one sample sequenced in a study of OX40 agonist ivuxolimab in advanced cancers. The protocol was immunoSEQ multiplex PCR, while the TCRdb copy is restricted to in-frame clones and leaves out a portion. The top ten hold under 0.2% of the sample, which has roughly 100,000 clones, nearly 90% seen once. Sequencing used CD4+ or CD8+ T cells sorted from blood, obtained in a trial of the OX40 agonist ivuxolimab. The source is an adult with an advanced solid tumor such as melanoma, head and neck, liver or kidney cancer.

There are a few counts of this clone. V usage is TRBV6-1 and J usage is TRBJ2-2; no reliable D call. The germline V and J ends were trimmed by 6 bases and 5 bases, with 7 bases remaining between them. Germline assignment: CDR1 MNHNS and CDR2 SASEGT. There are 12 residues in the CDR3. CDR3: CASSERTGELFF. The CDR3 DNA sequence: TGTGCCAGCAGCGAAAGAACCGGGGAGCTGTTTTTT.

Regarding this clone: A read error may produce the germline difference seen at one junction end. Within the sample, other DNA sequences also encode this same CDR3. J is TRBJ1-2 and V is TRBV6-1, with D hard to call. Germline CDR1 and CDR2: MNHNS and SASEGT. This CDR3 contains 14 residues. In DNA, the CDR3 is TGTGCCAGCAGTGAACTGAAGGGAATAGGCGGCTACACCTTT. Protein product: CASSELKGIGGYTF.

The chain combines TRBV5-1 with TRBJ1-2, with 8 bases matching TRBD1. V trimming: 5 bases; J trimming: 7 bases; junction bases outside the gene matches: 13. CDR3 size: 15 residues. The germline CDR1 and CDR2 sequences are SGHRS and YFSETQ. This CDR3 reads CASRALDREDGGYTF. The CDR3 DNA follows: TGCGCCAGCAGAGCGTTGGACAGGGAAGATGGTGGCTACACCTTC.

The J gene is TRBJ1-1, the V gene TRBV5-5; 10 bases are a match to TRBD1. Germline V CDR1 and CDR2: SGHKS, YYEKEE (reference sequence). Trimming cost V 0 bases and J 6 bases; bases outside gene matches: 5. The CDR3 is made up of 15 amino acids. CDR3 DNA sequence: TGTGCCAGCAGCTTGGTGGGGACAGGGGTATCTGAAGCTTTCTTT. Translated, it gives CASSLVGTGVSEAFF.

V and J are TRBV11-2 and TRBJ2-7, with TRBD2 identical over 11 bases. There are 15 residues in the CDR3. CDR1 and CDR2 (germline): SGHAT, FQNNGV. The V and J ends lost 4 bases and 0 bases, in that order; junction bases with no gene match: 2. The CDR3 sequence is CASSSTSGSSYEQYF. CDR3 in DNA: TGTGCCAGCAGCTCCACTAGCGGGAGCTCCTACGAGCAGTACTTC.

The chain recombines TRBV10-2 with TRBJ2-3; weak D call: TRBD1 (6 bases). V gave up 6 bases and J gave up 3 bases, with 16 bases separating them. CDR1 WSHSY and CDR2 SAAADI come from the germline V gene. The CDR3 extends over 15 amino acids. CDR3 nucleotide sequence: TGCGCCAGCAGGACCAACAGGGCCGCTACAGATACGCAGTATTTT. Protein: CASRTNRAATDTQYF.

This clone has more than one count but fewer than ten. The genes are TRBV2 and TRBJ2-7; D is perhaps TRBD2 (5 bases). CDR1 is SNHLY, CDR2 FYNNEI, per germline. This CDR3 is 13 amino acids long. V was pared by 8 bases and J by 4 bases, with 15 bases between. CDR3 protein: CASHRGGTYEQYF. CDR3 in DNA: TGTGCCAGCCATCGCGGAGGAACTTACGAGCAGTACTTC.

This clone was seen a single time. V and J are TRBV5-4 and TRBJ1-1; no reliable D call. This CDR3 has 14 amino acids. Deletions cut 3 bases from V and 4 bases from J, with 13 bases between. The germline V gene has CDR1 SGHNT and CDR2 YYREEE (reference sequence). The CDR3 protein is CASSWELQGTEAFF. The CDR3 region has the DNA TGTGCCAGCAGCTGGGAACTACAAGGCACTGAAGCTTTCTTT.

This chain connects TRBV4-1 to TRBJ1-1; D ambiguous. CDR3 size: 17 residues. Trimming pared 1 base from V and 0 bases from J, leaving 15 bases between. CDR1 and CDR2 (germline): MGHRA, YSYEKL. In DNA form, the CDR3 reads TGCGCCAGCAGCCAAGTCCTAAGGGCCAGGTTGAACACTGAAGCTTTCTTT. Its protein is CASSQVLRARLNTEAFF.

This rearrangement joins TRBV11-2 to TRBJ2-7, with D possibly TRBD2 on 5 matching bases. Per germline, CDR1 SGHAT and CDR2 FQNNGV. V was clipped by 1 base and J by 7 bases, with 17 bases between them. The length of the CDR3 is 15 residues. CDR3 in DNA: TGTGCCAGCAGCTTAGTTTCATCGGCCCGGGGAGAGCAGTACTTC. Translated, it gives CASSLVSSARGEQYF.

The V call is TRBV9, the J call TRBJ1-6; D is uncertain. The CDR3 runs 14 residues. The V end lost 4 bases, the J end lost 5 bases, and 10 bases lay between the germline ends. Per germline, CDR1 SGDLS and CDR2 YYNGEE. The CDR3 nucleotides read TGTGCCAGCAGCTTCCCCGGGAATAATTCACCCCTCCACTTT. As protein: CASSFPGNNSPLHF. Filled out from reference TRBV9 and TRBJ1-6, the complete variable domain reads DSGVTQTPKHLITATGQRVTLRCSPRSGDLSVYWYQQSLDQGLQFLIQYYNGEERAKGNILERFSAQQFPDLHSELNLSSLELGDSALYFCASSFPGNNSPLHFGNGTRLTVT.

The chain recombines TRBV30 with TRBJ2-1; 8 positions agree with TRBD2. The germline V gene has CDR1 GTSNPN and CDR2 SVGIG (reference sequence). The CDR3 consists of 13 residues. The junction had 8 bases not matched to a gene; V was cut back by 0 bases and J by 13 bases. The CDR3 nucleotides read TGTGCCTGGAGTGTACTCGGCGGGGGGAGTCAGTTCTTC. Its protein product is CAWSVLGGGSQFF.

The rearrangement links TRBV5-4 to TRBJ2-3; 10 bases match TRBD2. The CDR3 loop spans 17 amino acids. V dropped 0 bases and J dropped 1; count of bases not matched to a gene: 5. Germline CDR1 reads SGHNT; CDR2 reads YYREEE (reference sequence). DNA for the CDR3: TGTGCCAGCAGCTTGGGTCTAGCGGGAGTTGGCACAGATACGCAGTATTTT. Translation: CASSLGLAGVGTDTQYF.

The chain is built from TRBV9 and TRBJ2-1; 12 bases are a match to TRBD2. CDR3 length: 15 residues. V lost 0 bases and J lost 12; bases outside the gene matches: 7. The germline CDR1 and CDR2 sequences are SGDLS and YYNGEE. Here the CDR3 DNA reads TGTGCCAGCAGCGTAGGTGCTAGCGGGGGGGCGTTGCAGTTCTTC. This translates into CASSVGASGGALQFF.

The gene calls are TRBV29-1 and TRBJ2-5, with 8 bases lining up with TRBD1. J gave up 6 bases and V 5 bases, and 14 bases lay outside the gene matches. The CDR3 covers 15 residues. CDR1 is SQVTM, CDR2 ANQGSEA, per germline. CDR3 region: CSVTFLGRQGQTQYF. For the CDR3, the DNA is TGCAGCGTTACTTTCTTGGGCAGACAGGGGCAGACCCAGTACTTC.

The chain joins TRBV28 to TRBJ2-7, with 10 bases identical to TRBD1. Trimming at V came to 8 bases and at J to 3 bases, leaving 1 base not matched to a gene. The CDR3 runs 12 residues. Germline V gene sequence: CDR1 MDHEN, CDR2 SYDVKM. The CDR3 loop is CASGTGDYEQYF. CDR3 DNA: TGTGCCAGCGGGACAGGGGACTACGAGCAGTACTTC.

The chain uses TRBV12-5 and TRBJ1-4; TRBD1 might be the D (6 bases). This CDR3 region has 16 residues. The germline V gene has CDR1 LGHNT and CDR2 FRNRAP. V lost 7 bases, J lost 5 bases, and 20 bases lay in between. CDR3 loop: CASDSFRGRQNEKLFF. CDR3 sequence (DNA): TGTGCTAGTGACTCGTTCCGGGGGCGACAGAATGAAAAACTGTTTTTT.

This clone was recorded once. The chain employs TRBV19 and TRBJ2-3; D is possibly TRBD1 (5 bases). CDR1 and CDR2 (germline): LNHDA, SQIVND (reference sequence). The CDR3 runs to 14 residues. V was trimmed by 3 bases and J by 6 bases, leaving 13 bases between them. The CDR3 protein is CASSILQGSDTQYF. CDR3 DNA: TGTGCCAGTAGTATTTTGCAGGGAAGTGATACGCAGTATTTT.

The V call is TRBV18, the J call TRBJ1-5, with D uncertain. The V and J ends lost 3 bases and 0 bases respectively, with 6 bases between them. The CDR3 sequence is 14 residues long. CDR1 and CDR2 (germline): KGHSH, LQKENI. CDR3 protein: CASSPGYSNQPQHF. CDR3 coding DNA: TGTGCCAGCTCACCCGGATATAGCAATCAGCCCCAGCATTTT.

The chain carries TRBV5-6 and TRBJ1-2, with 10 bases that match TRBD1. Germline CDR1 SGHDT, CDR2 YYEEEE. Germline trimming cut 4 bases from V and 0 bases from J; bases unmatched to any gene: 3. The CDR3 contains 15 residues. CDR3 DNA sequence: TGTGCCAGCAGCAGACAGGGGGCAACTAACTATGGCTACACCTTC. Translated, it gives CASSRQGATNYGYTF.

The chain joins TRBV29-1 to TRBJ2-1; 14 bases line up with TRBD2. There are 16 residues in the CDR3. The trim removed 1 base at V and 2 bases at J, leaving 1 base unmatched. Germline V lookup: CDR1 SQVTM, CDR2 ANQGSEA. In DNA, the CDR3 is TGCAGCGTTGAAGGGGGACTAGCGGGAGCCTACAATGAGCAGTTCTTC. Translation: CSVEGGLAGAYNEQFF.

The rearrangement joins TRBV19 to TRBJ2-5; perhaps TRBD2 as D (6 bases). CDR1 and CDR2 from the germline V gene are LNHDA and SQIVND (reference sequence). The ends were cut back, 5 bases at V and 0 bases at J, with 13 bases in the middle. CDR3 size: 15 residues. CDR3 in amino acids: CASSYEPGDQETQYF. Written as DNA, the CDR3 is TGTGCCAGTAGTTACGAGCCGGGGGACCAAGAGACCCAGTACTTC.

This chain connects TRBV27 to TRBJ2-7; TRBD1 matches 9 bases. The CDR3 sequence is 14 residues long. CDR1 is MNHEY and CDR2 is SMNVEV in the germline V gene (reference sequence). V lost 3 bases to trimming and J lost 4 bases; unmatched junction nucleotides: 4. In DNA form, the CDR3 reads TGTGCCAGCAGTTTCGGGACAGGGAATTACGAGCAGTACTTC. Translated, it gives CASSFGTGNYEQYF.

The sample holds one count of this clone. The gene calls are TRBV10-2 and TRBJ2-7; TRBD1 might be the D (5 bases). The V and J ends lost 6 bases and 4 bases respectively, with 16 bases between them. The CDR3 is 14 amino acids. Germline lookup yields CDR1 WSHSY and CDR2 SAAADI. The CDR3 loop reads CASRPSGAYYEQYF. DNA of the CDR3: TGCGCCAGCAGACCCAGTGGGGCATATTACGAGCAGTACTTC.

V gene TRBV2 combines with J gene TRBJ1-2, with D tentatively TRBD1 (5 bases). The germline CDR1 and CDR2 sequences are SNHLY and FYNNEI. Trimming left V 2 bases short and J 3 bases short, with 10 bases between. The CDR3 contains 14 residues. Here the CDR3 DNA reads TGTGCCAGCAGTGAAATCAGGGCTGACTATGGCTACACCTTC. This codes for CASSEIRADYGYTF.

This clone appeared a single time. V gene TRBV9 combines with J gene TRBJ2-3; TRBD1 matches 7 bases. V shed 4 bases and J 2 bases; nucleotides not matched to a gene: 4. The CDR3 spans 14 residues. Looked up from germline, CDR1 is SGDLS and CDR2 is YYNGEE. The CDR3 sequence is CASSKGQATDTQYF. CDR3 in DNA: TGTGCCAGCAGCAAAGGACAGGCCACAGATACGCAGTATTTT.

The rearrangement links TRBV21-1 to TRBJ2-1; the table's TRBD2 call for D was not verified on the DNA. TRBV21-1 is a recognized pseudogene. CDR3 length: 15 residues. The CDR3 region is CASSPLAGAAYEQFF. The CDR3 DNA reads as TGTGCCAGCAGCCCCCTAGCGGGAGCTGCGTATGAGCAGTTCTTC.

This chain joins TRBV10-3 and TRBJ1-2, with TRBD1 as a possible D gene (5 bases). The CDR3 contains 17 residues. Germline V gene sequence: CDR1 ENHRY, CDR2 SYGVKD. Trimming shortened V by 6 bases and J by 5 bases, and 25 bases separated the two germline ends. The CDR3 region is CAISDRPVAGTGYGYTF. The CDR3 nucleotides are TGTGCCATCAGCGACAGACCGGTTGCAGGTACCGGTTATGGCTACACCTTC.

This clone was picked up a small number of times. This chain joins TRBV19 and TRBJ1-5; D is uncertain. Germline values: CDR1 LNHDA, CDR2 SQIVND (reference sequence). The CDR3 contains 13 residues. V was shortened by 8 bases and J by 3 bases, with 11 bases between the two germline ends. Written as DNA, the CDR3 is TGTGCCAGTGCCGACACAGACAATCAGCCCCAGCATTTT. Translating gives CASADTDNQPQHF.

The V gene is TRBV5-1, the J gene TRBJ2-2; 12 nucleotides agree with TRBD2. Germline CDR1 and CDR2: SGHRS and YFSETQ. This CDR3 is built from 19 residues. Germline trimming cut 5 bases from V and 5 bases from J; bases unmatched to any gene: 16. CDR3 amino acids: CASRYLLAGGPRGTGELFF. CDR3 nucleotides: TGCGCCAGCAGATATCTCCTAGCGGGAGGGCCCAGAGGTACCGGGGAGCTGTTTTTT.

The J gene is TRBJ2-5, the V gene TRBV29-1; tentatively, D is TRBD2 (6 bases). The CDR3 is 15 residues long. The V and J ends lost 4 bases and 3 bases respectively, with 18 bases between them. CDR1 and CDR2 from the germline V gene are SQVTM and ANQGSEA. The CDR3 loop is CSVGPPGAGEETQYF. The CDR3 nucleotides read TGCAGCGTTGGCCCCCCGGGAGCTGGGGAAGAGACCCAGTACTTC.

The V gene is TRBV19, the J gene TRBJ1-2; 7 bases map to TRBD1. In germline, CDR1 is LNHDA, CDR2 SQIVND (reference sequence). This CDR3 is 13 amino acids long. Unmatched junction bases numbered 11, after V lost 8 bases and J lost 8 bases. The CDR3 coding sequence is TGTGCCAGTCGCCCCCAGGGGGGACGCGGCTACACCTTC. Translated, it gives CASRPQGGRGYTF.